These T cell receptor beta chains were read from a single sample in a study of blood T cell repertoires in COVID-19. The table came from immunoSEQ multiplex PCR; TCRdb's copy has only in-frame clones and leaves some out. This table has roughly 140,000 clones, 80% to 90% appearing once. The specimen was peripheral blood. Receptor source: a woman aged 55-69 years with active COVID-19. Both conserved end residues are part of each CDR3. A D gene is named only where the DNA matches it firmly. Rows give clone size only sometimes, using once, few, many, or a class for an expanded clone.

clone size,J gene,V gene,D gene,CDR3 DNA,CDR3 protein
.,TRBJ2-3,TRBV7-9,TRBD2,TGTGCCAGCAGCACGGGACTAGCGGGAGGGTTAGACCTGGCAGATACGCAGTATTTT,CASSTGLAGGLDLADTQYF
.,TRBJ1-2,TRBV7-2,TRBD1,TGTGCCAGCAGTTCCCGACCCGGGACAGCCGACCTCCCGCACTATGGCTACACCTTC,CASSSRPGTADLPHYGYTF
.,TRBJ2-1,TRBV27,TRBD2,TGTGCCACCAATAGCGGGAGGGGGTCCAATGAGCAGTTCTTC,CATNSGRGSNEQFF
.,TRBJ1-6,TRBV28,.,TGTGCCAGCAGTTTCGTAGGGGTCTACTCGGCTCGGGATTCACCCCTCCACTTT,CASSFVGVYSARDSPLHF
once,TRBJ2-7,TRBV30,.,TGTGCCTGGAGTGTAAACAGATTATACGAGCAGTACTTC,CAWSVNRLYEQYF
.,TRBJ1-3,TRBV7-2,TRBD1,TGTGCCAGCAGCCAAGGACAGGCTCGGTCTGGAAACACCATATATTTT,CASSQGQARSGNTIYF
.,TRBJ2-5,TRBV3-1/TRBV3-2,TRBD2,TGTGCCAGCAGCCGGGGTACTAGCGACCAAGAGACCCAGTACTTC,CASSRGTSDQETQYF
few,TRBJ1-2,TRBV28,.,TGTGCCAGCAGTTTACCCCAACAGGGAATTGACTACACCTTC,CASSLPQQGIDYTF
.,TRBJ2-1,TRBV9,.,TGTGCCAGCAGCGGTCAGTACAATGAGCAGTTCTTC,CASSGQYNEQFF
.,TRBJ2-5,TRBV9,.,TGTGCCAGCAGCGTAGGTGGTAGCGGCCAAGAGACCCAGTACTTC,CASSVGGSGQETQYF
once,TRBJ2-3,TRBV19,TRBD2,TGTGCCAGTAGTATCTCCCCCTCTAGCGGGAGGAGCACAGATACGCAGTATTTT,CASSISPSSGRSTDTQYF
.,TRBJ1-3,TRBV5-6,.,TGTGCCAGCAGCGCGGACAGCAGCTCTGGAAACACCATATATTTT,CASSADSSSGNTIYF
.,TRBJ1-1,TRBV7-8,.,TGTGCCAGCCGGAGGCAGGAAGGGACTGAAGCTTTCTTT,CASRRQEGTEAFF
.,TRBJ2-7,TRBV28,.,TGTGCCAGCATTAAAAGAGGACAGCTCTACGAGCAGTACTTC,CASIKRGQLYEQYF
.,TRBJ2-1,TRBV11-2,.,TGTGCCAGCAGCCCACTCGGACGGACCAGGGTGGGTAATGAGCAGTTCTTC,CASSPLGRTRVGNEQFF
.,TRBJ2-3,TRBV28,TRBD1,TGTGCCAGCACTCCCTTGACAGGGACGAGGACAGATACGCAGTATTTT,CASTPLTGTRTDTQYF
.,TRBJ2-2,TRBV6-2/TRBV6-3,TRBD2,TGTGCCAGCAGCGCCCGGGTACTAGCGGGAGTAACCGGGGAGCTGTTTTTT,CASSARVLAGVTGELFF
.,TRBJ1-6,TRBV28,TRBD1,TGTGCCAGCAGTAACAGGGGGCAAAATTCACCCCTCCACTTT,CASSNRGQNSPLHF
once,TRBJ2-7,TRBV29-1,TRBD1,TGCAGCGTGGCGTGGGACAGGGGTGAGCAGTACTTC,CSVAWDRGEQYF
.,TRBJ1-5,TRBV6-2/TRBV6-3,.,TGTGCCAGCAGTCCCCCCTCAGGCCATAGCAATCAGCCCCAGCATTTT,CASSPPSGHSNQPQHF
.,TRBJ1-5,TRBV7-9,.,TGTGCCAGCAGCTTAGGAGCAGGGAGGACCAATCAGCCCCAGCATTTT,CASSLGAGRTNQPQHF
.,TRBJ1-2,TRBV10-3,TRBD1,TGTGCCATCAGTGAAACAGGGGAGTATGGCTACACCTTC,CAISETGEYGYTF
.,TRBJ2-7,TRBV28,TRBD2,TGTGCCAGCAGTTTACGGCGGGGGGCGGTTTACGAGCAGTACTTC,CASSLRRGAVYEQYF
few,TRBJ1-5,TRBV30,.,TGTGCCTGGAGTCGAGGGAATCAGCCCCAGCATTTT,CAWSRGNQPQHF
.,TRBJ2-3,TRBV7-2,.,TGTGCCAGCAGCTCAGAGCGGAGTGGTTATACGCAGTATTTT,CASSSERSGYTQYF
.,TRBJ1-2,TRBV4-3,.,TGCGCCAGCAGCCATAGGGACACTTCTAACTATGGCTACACCTTC,CASSHRDTSNYGYTF
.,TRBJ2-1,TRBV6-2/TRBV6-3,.,TGTGCCAGCAGTTTAACCTATGGGACTGTCAATGAGCAGTTCTTC,CASSLTYGTVNEQFF
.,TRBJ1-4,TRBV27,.,TGTGCCAGCAGTTTAACACGAGACGGGATTAATGAAAAACTGTTTTTT,CASSLTRDGINEKLFF
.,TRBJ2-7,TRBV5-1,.,TGCGCCAGCAGCTTGGTCCCGGGGTACAACGAGCAGTACTTC,CASSLVPGYNEQYF
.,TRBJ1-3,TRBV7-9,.,TGTGCCAGCCAGCGGGACGACCAACGTGGCACCATATATTTT,CASQRDDQRGTIYF
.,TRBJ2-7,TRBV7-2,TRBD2,TGTGCCAGCAGCTTTTATCCGGGACTAGCGCCTGTGAGCTCCTACGAGCAGTACTTC,CASSFYPGLAPVSSYEQYF
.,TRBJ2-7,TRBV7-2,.,TGTGCCAGCAGCTTAGCGGGAGGCTCCTACGAGCAGTACTTC,CASSLAGGSYEQYF
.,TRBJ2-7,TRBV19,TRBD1,TGTGCCAGTAGTAGTACCCGGCAGGGGGCCTACGAGCAGTACTTC,CASSSTRQGAYEQYF
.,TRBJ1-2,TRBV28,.,TGTGCCAGCAGTTCCCCCCGGAAAGGGGGGGCGGGCTACACCTTC,CASSSPRKGGAGYTF
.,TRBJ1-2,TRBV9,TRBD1,TGTGCCAGCAGCGTAGTAGGACAGGGGGTCGGTGGCTACACCTTC,CASSVVGQGVGGYTF
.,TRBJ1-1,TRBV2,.,TGTGCCAGCAGTGAAGTCGTGAACACTGAAGCTTTCTTT,CASSEVVNTEAFF
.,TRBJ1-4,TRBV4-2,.,TGTGCCAGCAGCCAGTCGGACAGACTTAATGAAAAACTGTTTTTT,CASSQSDRLNEKLFF
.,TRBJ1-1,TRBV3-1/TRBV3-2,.,TGTGCCAGCAGCCAGGCCAGGAACACTGAAGCTTTCTTT,CASSQARNTEAFF
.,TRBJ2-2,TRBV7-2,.,TGTGCCAGCAGCACGGGGGTGTCCACCGGGGAGCTGTTTTTT,CASSTGVSTGELFF
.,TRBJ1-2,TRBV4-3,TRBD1,TGCGCCAGCAGCCAAGGGACAGGGGTATTGAATGGCTACACCTTC,CASSQGTGVLNGYTF
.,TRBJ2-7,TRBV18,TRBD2,TGTGCCAGCTCCCTAGAAGCGGGGGGAACCTACGAGCAGTACTTC,CASSLEAGGTYEQYF
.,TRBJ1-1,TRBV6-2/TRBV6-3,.,TGTGCCAGCAGTTACTCGAAGACTACGAACACTGAAGCTTTCTTT,CASSYSKTTNTEAFF
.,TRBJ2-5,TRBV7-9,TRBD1,TGTGCCAGCAGCTCCCCGGGACAGGGATTCCAAGAGACCCAGTACTTC,CASSSPGQGFQETQYF
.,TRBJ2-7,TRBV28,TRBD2,TGTGCCATACTAGCGGGAGTAGGTTACGAGCAGTACTTC,CAILAGVGYEQYF
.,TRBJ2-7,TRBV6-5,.,TGTGCCAGCAGGCGGGACTTACGCTACGAGCAGTACTTC,CASRRDLRYEQYF
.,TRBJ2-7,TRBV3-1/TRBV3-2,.,TGTGCCAGCAGCCAAGACCCTAGAATGTCCTACGAGCAGTACTTC,CASSQDPRMSYEQYF
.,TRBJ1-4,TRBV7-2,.,TGTGCCAGCAGTTTAACCTCGGGGGGTGAAAAACTGTTTTTT,CASSLTSGGEKLFF
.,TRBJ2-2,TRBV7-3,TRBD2,TGTGCCAGCAGCTTAAGGTCGCCTAGCGGGAGGGGACGGACGGCCGGGGAGCTGTTTTTT,CASSLRSPSGRGRTAGELFF
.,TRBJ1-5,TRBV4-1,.,TGCGCCAGCAGCCAAGATCTCGGGGGGTATGATCAGCCCCAGCATTTT,CASSQDLGGYDQPQHF
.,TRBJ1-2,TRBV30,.,TGTGCCTGGAGTGTCTCCTTTAACTATGGCTACACCTTC,CAWSVSFNYGYTF
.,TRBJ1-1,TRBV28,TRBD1,TGTGCCAGCCGGGGCCAGGGGGACACTGAAGCTTTCTTT,CASRGQGDTEAFF
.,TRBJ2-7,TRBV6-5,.,TGTGCCAGCAGGTACAGGACAGACTACGAGCAGTACTTC,CASRYRTDYEQYF
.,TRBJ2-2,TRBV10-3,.,TGTGCCATCAGTGAGTTACAGGGTACCCCCGGGGAGCTGTTTTTT,CAISELQGTPGELFF